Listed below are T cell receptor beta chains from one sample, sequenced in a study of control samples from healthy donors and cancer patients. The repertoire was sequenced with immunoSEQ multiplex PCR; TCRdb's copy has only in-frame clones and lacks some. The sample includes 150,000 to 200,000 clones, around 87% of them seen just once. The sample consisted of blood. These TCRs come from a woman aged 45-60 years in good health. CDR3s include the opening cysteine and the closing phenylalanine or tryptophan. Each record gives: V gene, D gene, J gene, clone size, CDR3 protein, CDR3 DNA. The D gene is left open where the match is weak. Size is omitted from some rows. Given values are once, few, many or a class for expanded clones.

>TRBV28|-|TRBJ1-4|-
CASRGGQTPLRANEKLFF
TGTGCCAGCAGGGGGGGGCAGACCCCCCTTAGGGCTAATGAAAAACTGTTTTTT
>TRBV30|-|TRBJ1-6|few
CAWSLWQSPLHF
TGTGCCTGGAGTCTTTGGCAGTCACCCCTCCACTTT
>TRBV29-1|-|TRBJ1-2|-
CSVGLGPNYGYTF
TGCAGCGTTGGCTTGGGGCCAAACTATGGCTACACCTTC
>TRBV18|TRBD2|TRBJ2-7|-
CASSPNLAGGDEQYF
TGTGCCAGCTCACCGAATCTAGCGGGGGGCGACGAGCAGTACTTC
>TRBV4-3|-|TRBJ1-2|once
CASSQDRGGQDGYTF
TGCGCCAGCAGCCAAGATAGGGGGGGGCAGGATGGCTACACCTTC
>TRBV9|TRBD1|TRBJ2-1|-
CASSVGKGAIEQFF
TGTGCCAGCAGCGTAGGAAAGGGGGCTATTGAGCAGTTCTTC
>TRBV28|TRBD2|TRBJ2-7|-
CASTLGTSLSYEQYF
TGTGCCAGCACTCTCGGGACTAGCCTATCCTACGAGCAGTACTTC
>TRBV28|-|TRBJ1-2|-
CAGNFLGSGLGGGYTF
TGTGCCGGCAACTTCCTAGGTTCAGGGCTGGGCGGTGGCTACACCTTC
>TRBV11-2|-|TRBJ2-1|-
CASSGTPSYNEQFF
TGTGCCAGCAGCGGGACACCTTCCTACAATGAGCAGTTCTTC
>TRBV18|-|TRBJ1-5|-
CASSPLGDQPQHF
TGTGCCAGCTCACCACTAGGGGATCAGCCCCAGCATTTT
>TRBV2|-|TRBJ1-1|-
CASSGQLYTEAFF
TGTGCCAGCAGCGGTCAGCTATACACTGAAGCTTTCTTT
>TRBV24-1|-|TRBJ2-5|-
CATSVGVGLGTQYF
TGTGCCACCAGTGTTGGGGTGGGATTGGGGACCCAGTACTTC
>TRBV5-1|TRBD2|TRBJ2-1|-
CASSPGLEIANEQFF
TGCGCCAGCAGCCCAGGACTAGAAATCGCCAATGAGCAGTTCTTC
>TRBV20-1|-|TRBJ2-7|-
CSASLRDDFSYEQYF
TGCAGTGCTAGTTTGCGGGATGACTTCTCCTACGAGCAGTACTTC
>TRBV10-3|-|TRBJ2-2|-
CAISGPTGELFF
TGTGCCATCAGTGGCCCCACCGGGGAGCTGTTTTTT
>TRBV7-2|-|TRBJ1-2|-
CASSLGTFYGYTF
TGTGCCAGCAGCTTGGGGACATTTTATGGCTACACCTTC
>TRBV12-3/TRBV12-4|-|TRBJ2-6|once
CASTFKGANVLTF
TGTGCCAGCACTTTTAAAGGGGCCAACGTCCTGACTTTC
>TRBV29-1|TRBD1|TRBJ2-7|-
CSVGQGDSEQYF
TGCAGCGTTGGTCAGGGGGACAGCGAGCAGTACTTC
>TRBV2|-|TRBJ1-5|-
CASSWGRFNQPQHF
TGTGCCAGCAGCTGGGGACGGTTCAATCAGCCCCAGCATTTT
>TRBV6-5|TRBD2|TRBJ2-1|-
CASSWGGNEQFF
TGTGCCAGCAGTTGGGGGGGCAATGAGCAGTTCTTC
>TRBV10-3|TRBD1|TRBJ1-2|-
CATMDRGLGYTF
TGTGCCACTATGGACAGGGGGCTCGGCTACACCTTC
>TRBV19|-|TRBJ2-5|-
CASSQRDSQETQYF
TGTGCCAGTAGCCAGCGGGACAGCCAAGAGACCCAGTACTTC
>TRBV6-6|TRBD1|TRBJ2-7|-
CASSPLGQGYEQYF
TGTGCCAGCAGTCCCCTCGGACAGGGCTACGAGCAGTACTTC
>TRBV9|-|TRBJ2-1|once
CASSVGPGSSYNEQFF
TGTGCCAGCAGCGTAGGTCCGGGGAGCTCCTACAATGAGCAGTTCTTC
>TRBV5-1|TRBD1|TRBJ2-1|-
CASSFGTGGHNEQFF
TGCGCCAGCAGCTTCGGGACAGGGGGGCACAATGAGCAGTTCTTC
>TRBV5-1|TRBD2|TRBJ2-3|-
CASSFSGGRADTQYF
TGCGCCAGCAGCTTTAGCGGGGGCCGGGCAGATACGCAGTATTTT
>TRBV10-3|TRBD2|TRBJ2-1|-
CAISGALLAGGPGEQFF
TGTGCCATCAGTGGTGCGTTACTAGCGGGGGGGCCGGGTGAGCAGTTCTTC
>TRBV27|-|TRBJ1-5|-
CASSSHPDSNQPQHF
TGTGCCAGCAGTTCCCATCCGGACAGCAATCAGCCCCAGCATTTT
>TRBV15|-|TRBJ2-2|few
CATSRVDGTGELFF
TGTGCCACCAGCAGAGTTGACGGAACCGGGGAGCTGTTTTTT
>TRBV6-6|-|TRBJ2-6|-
CASLRDGANVLTF
TGTGCCAGCCTGCGTGACGGGGCCAACGTCCTGACTTTC
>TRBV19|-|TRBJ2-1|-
CASSIPGHKTQFF
TGTGCCAGTAGTATCCCGGGACACAAAACGCAGTTCTTC
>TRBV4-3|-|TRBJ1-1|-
CASSQDQGVNTEAFF
TGCGCCAGCAGCCAAGATCAAGGGGTGAACACTGAAGCTTTCTTT
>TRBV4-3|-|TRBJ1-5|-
CASSHGVGQPQHF
TGCGCCAGCAGTCATGGGGTGGGTCAGCCCCAGCATTTT
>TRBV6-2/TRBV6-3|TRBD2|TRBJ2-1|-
CASSQTSGGNWNEQFF
TGTGCCAGCAGCCAAACTAGCGGGGGCAACTGGAATGAGCAGTTCTTC
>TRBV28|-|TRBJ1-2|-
CASSLGQGYGYTF
TGTGCCAGCAGTTTAGGGCAGGGGTATGGCTACACCTTC
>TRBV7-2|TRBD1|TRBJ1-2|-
CASSPRTGKDGYTF
TGTGCCAGCAGCCCCCGGACAGGGAAGGATGGCTACACCTTC